The rows below give T cell receptor beta chains drawn from one sample of a study of OX40 agonist ivuxolimab in advanced cancers. Libraries were prepared by immunoSEQ multiplex PCR; TCRdb keeps only in-frame clonotypes and omits some of them. The table records about 19,000 clones, about 86% of them present only once. The sample was CD4+ or CD8+ T cells sorted from blood, taken in a trial of the OX40 agonist ivuxolimab. The receptors were gathered from an adult with an advanced solid tumor such as melanoma, head and neck, liver or kidney cancer. Both conserved end residues are part of each CDR3. Size values are once, few and many counts, or a class for expanded clones, and some rows have none.

V: TRBV5-1
size: NA
J: TRBJ2-7
CDR3: CASSLASVSYEQYF

V: TRBV28
size: NA
J: TRBJ2-7
CDR3: CASSPGTVSYEQYF

V: TRBV5-1
size: NA
J: TRBJ1-2
CDR3: CASTPTGAQYGYTF

V: TRBV10-3
size: NA
J: TRBJ1-6
CDR3: CAISDDRHRRSSYNSPLHF

V: TRBV25-1
size: NA
J: TRBJ1-2
CDR3: CASSPSGRGIANYGYTF

V: TRBV28
size: few
J: TRBJ1-2
CDR3: CASSGTGYGYTF

V: TRBV28
size: NA
J: TRBJ2-5
CDR3: CASSRLGTGDETQYF

V: TRBV6-5
size: few
J: TRBJ1-1
CDR3: CASRPDRGRTEAFF

V: TRBV18
size: NA
J: TRBJ1-4
CDR3: CASSPDRGEKLFF

V: TRBV15
size: once
J: TRBJ1-2
CDR3: CATSRDSGPSSRGYTF

V: TRBV6-1
size: NA
J: TRBJ2-7
CDR3: CASSDWYEQYF